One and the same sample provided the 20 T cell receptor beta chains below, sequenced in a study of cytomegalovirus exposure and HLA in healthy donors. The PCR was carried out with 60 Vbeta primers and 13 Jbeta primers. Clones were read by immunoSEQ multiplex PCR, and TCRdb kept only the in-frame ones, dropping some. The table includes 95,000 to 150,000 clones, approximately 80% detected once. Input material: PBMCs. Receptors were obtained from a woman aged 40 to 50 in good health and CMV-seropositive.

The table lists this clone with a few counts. CDR3 in DNA: TGTGCCAGCAGCTTAGTTCGTTACGAGCAGTACTTC. It translates to CASSLVRYEQYF. The chain joins TRBV11-2 to TRBJ2-7; D is unresolved. The CDR3 is 12 residues long. Trimming removed 1 base from V and 4 bases from J, with 5 bases in between. The germline V gene has CDR1 SGHAT and CDR2 FQNNGV.

The CDR3 sequence is CASSQQGQPQHF. The CDR3 nucleotides read TGTGCCAGTAGTCAACAGGGCCAGCCCCAGCATTTT. V and J are TRBV19 and TRBJ1-5; D might be TRBD1 (6 bases). Germline CDR1 is LNHDA and CDR2 is SQIVND (reference sequence). Trimming took 5 bases from V and 7 from J, leaving 9 bases between them. The CDR3 is made up of 12 amino acids.

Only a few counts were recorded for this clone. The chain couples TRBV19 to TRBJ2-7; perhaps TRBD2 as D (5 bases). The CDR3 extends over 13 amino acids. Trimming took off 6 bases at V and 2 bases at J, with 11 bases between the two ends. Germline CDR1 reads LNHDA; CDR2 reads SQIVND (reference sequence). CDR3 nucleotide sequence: TGTGCCAGTAGCGCGGGTGGCCCCTACGAGCAGTACTTC. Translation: CASSAGGPYEQYF.

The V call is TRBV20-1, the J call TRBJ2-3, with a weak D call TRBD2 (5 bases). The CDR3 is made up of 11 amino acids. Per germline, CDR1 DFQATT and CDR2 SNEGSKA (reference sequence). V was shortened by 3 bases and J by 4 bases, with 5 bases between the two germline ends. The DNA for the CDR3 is TGCAGTGCTAGCGGGGCAGATACGCAGTATTTT. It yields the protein CSASGADTQYF.

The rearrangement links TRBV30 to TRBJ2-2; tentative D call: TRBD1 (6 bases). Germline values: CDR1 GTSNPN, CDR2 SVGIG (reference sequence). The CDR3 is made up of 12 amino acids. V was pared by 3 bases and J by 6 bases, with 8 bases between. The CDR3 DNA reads TGTGCCTGGAGGGGGGCGGCCGGGGAGCTGTTTTTT. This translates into CAWRGAAGELFF.

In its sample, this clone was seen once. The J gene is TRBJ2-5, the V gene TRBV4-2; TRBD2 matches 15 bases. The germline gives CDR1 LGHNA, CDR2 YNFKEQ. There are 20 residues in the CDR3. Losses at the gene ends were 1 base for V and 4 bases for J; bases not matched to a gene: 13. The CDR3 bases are TGTGCCAGCAGCCAAGTTTGGGGACTAGCGGGAGGTGAGGATCGAGAGACCCAGTACTTC. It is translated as CASSQVWGLAGGEDRETQYF.

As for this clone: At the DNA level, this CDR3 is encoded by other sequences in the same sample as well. CDR3 sequence reads: CSVGDSPYEQYF. The DNA of the CDR3 is TGCAGCGTGGGGGACTCCCCCTACGAGCAGTACTTC. The rearrangement links TRBV29-1 to TRBJ2-7, with D maybe TRBD2 (6 bases). The CDR3 totals 12 residues. CDR1 is SQVTM, CDR2 ANQGSEA, per germline. The V gene lost 6 bases and the J gene lost 2 bases, with 11 bases spanning the gap.

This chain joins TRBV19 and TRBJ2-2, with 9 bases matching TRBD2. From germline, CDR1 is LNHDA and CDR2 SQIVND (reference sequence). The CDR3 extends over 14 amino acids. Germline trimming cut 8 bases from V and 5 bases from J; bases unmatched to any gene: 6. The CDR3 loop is CASYLSGSTGELFF. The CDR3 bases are TGTGCCAGTTACCTTAGCGGGAGTACCGGGGAGCTGTTTTTT.

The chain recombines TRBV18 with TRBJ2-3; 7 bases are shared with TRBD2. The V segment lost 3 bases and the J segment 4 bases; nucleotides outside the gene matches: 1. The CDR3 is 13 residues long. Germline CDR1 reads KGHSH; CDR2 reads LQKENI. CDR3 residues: CASSPGLADTQYF. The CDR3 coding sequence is TGTGCCAGCTCACCCGGACTAGCAGATACGCAGTATTTT.

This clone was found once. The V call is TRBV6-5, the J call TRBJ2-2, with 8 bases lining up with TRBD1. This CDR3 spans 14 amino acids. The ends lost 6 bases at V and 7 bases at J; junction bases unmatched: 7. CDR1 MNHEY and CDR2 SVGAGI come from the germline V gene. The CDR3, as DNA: TGTGCCAGCAGCCCCTCAGGGGGCTTCGGGGAGCTGTTTTTT. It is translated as CASSPSGGFGELFF.

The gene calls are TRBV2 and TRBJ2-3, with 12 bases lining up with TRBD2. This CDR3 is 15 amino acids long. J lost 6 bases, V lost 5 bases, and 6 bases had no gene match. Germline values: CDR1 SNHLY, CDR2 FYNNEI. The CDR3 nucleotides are TGTGCCAGCAGTCTACTAGCGGGAGGTAGGGATACGCAGTATTTT. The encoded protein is CASSLLAGGRDTQYF. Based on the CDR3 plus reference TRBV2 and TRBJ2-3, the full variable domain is EPEVTQTPSHQVTQMGQEVILRCVPISNHLYFYWYRQILGQKVEFLVSFYNNEISEKSEIFDDQFSVERPDGSNFTLKIRSTKLEDSAMYFCASSLLAGGRDTQYFGPGTRLTVL.

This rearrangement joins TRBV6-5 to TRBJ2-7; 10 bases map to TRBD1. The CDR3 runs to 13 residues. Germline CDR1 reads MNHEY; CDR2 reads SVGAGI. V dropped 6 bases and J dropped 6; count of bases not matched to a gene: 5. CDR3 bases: TGTGCCAGCAGCTCCGGGACAGGGGTCGAGCAGTACTTC. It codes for CASSSGTGVEQYF.

This CDR3 reads CASSVDPTSANNEQFF. Here the CDR3 DNA reads TGTGCCAGCAGCGTAGATCCGACTAGCGCTAACAATGAGCAGTTCTTC. This rearrangement joins TRBV9 to TRBJ2-1, with 8 bases fitting TRBD2. The germline V gene has CDR1 SGDLS and CDR2 YYNGEE. CDR3 length equals 16 residues. The V gene end was trimmed by 0 bases and the J gene end by 5 bases; junction bases not matched to a gene: 7.

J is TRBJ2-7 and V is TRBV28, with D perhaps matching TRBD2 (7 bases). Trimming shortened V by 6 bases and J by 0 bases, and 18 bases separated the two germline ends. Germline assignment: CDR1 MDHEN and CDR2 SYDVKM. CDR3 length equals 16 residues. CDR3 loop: CASSLGGGGSSYEQYF. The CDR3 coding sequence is TGTGCCAGCAGCCTAGGTGGGGGGGGCAGCTCCTACGAGCAGTACTTC.

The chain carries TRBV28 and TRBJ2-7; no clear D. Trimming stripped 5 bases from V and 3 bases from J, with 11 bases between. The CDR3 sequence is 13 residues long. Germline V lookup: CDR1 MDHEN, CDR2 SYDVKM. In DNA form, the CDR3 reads TGTGCCAGCAGTCCCCACAGCTACTACGAGCAGTACTTC. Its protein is CASSPHSYYEQYF.

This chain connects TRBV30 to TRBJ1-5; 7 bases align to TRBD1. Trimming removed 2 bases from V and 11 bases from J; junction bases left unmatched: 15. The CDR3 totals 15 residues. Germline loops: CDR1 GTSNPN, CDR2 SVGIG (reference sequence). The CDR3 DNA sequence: TGTGCCTGGAGTAACAAGGACAGGTCGGGCGCTGCCCAGCATTTT. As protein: CAWSNKDRSGAAQHF. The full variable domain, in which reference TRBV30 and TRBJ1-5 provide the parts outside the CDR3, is SQTIHQWPATLVQPVGSPLSLECTVEGTSNPNLYWYRQAAGRGLQLLFYSVGIGQISSEVPQNLSASRPQDRQFILSSKKLLLSDSGFYLCAWSNKDRSGAAQHFGDGTRLSIL.

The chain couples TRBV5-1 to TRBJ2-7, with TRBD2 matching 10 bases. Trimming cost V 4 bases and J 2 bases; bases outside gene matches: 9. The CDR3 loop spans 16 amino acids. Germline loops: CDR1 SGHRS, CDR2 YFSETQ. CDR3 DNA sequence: TGCGCCAGCAGCCGGCAACTAGCGGGGTCCCCCTACGAGCAGTACTTC. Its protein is CASSRQLAGSPYEQYF.

The CDR3 DNA follows: TGTGCCAGCACAAGGAGCGCAATCTCCTACAATGAGCAGTTCTTC. Translation gives CASTRSAISYNEQFF. This chain connects TRBV2 to TRBJ2-1; D is unclear. Germline-derived CDR1 and CDR2 are SNHLY and FYNNEI. This CDR3 region has 15 residues. V was pared by 7 bases and J by 0 bases, with 13 bases between.

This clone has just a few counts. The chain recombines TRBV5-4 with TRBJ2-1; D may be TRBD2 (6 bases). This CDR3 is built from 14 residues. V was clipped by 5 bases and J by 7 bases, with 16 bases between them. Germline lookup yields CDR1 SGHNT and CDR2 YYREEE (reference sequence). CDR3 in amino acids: CASRHSTSPNEQFF. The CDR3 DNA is TGTGCCAGCAGACACTCTACTAGCCCGAATGAGCAGTTCTTC.

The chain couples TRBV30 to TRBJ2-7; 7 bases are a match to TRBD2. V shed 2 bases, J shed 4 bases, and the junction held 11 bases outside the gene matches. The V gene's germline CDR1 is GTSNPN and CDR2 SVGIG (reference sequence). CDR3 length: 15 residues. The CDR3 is CAWSTGSGKVYEQYF. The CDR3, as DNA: TGTGCCTGGAGTACCGGAAGCGGGAAAGTGTACGAGCAGTACTTC.